The 30 T cell receptor beta chains in this list originate from one sample, sequenced in a study of T cells after somatic rescue of genetic block. The assay was immunoSEQ multiplex PCR, and TCRdb's table has in-frame clones only and misses some. The table includes about 88,000 clones, approximately 90% detected once. Sequenced: peripheral blood mononuclear cells (PBMCs). The receptors were gathered from a woman aged 18-30 years.

This sequence joins TRBV7-2 and TRBJ2-6; D is uncertain. Germline lookup yields CDR1 SGHTA and CDR2 FQGNSA. The CDR3 extends over 16 amino acids. Trimming removed 0 bases at V and 0 bases at J, with 6 bases between. The CDR3 DNA reads TGTGCCAGCAGCTTAGCCCCTAGCTCTGGGGCCAACGTCCTGACTTTC. Its protein product is CASSLAPSSGANVLTF.

The chain carries TRBV30 and TRBJ2-1; D is tentatively TRBD1 or TRBD2 (6 bases each). From germline, CDR1 is GTSNPN and CDR2 SVGIG (reference sequence). Trimming stripped 4 bases from V and 0 bases from J, with 7 bases between. The CDR3 extends over 13 amino acids. Here the CDR3 reads CAWKGGSYNEQFF. The CDR3 DNA follows: TGTGCCTGGAAGGGGGGCTCCTACAATGAGCAGTTCTTC.

V is TRBV28 and J is TRBJ2-1, with D unresolved. V shed 3 bases and J shed 10 bases, with 7 bases lying between them. CDR1 and CDR2 (germline): MDHEN, SYDVKM. The CDR3 has 11 residues. The CDR3 protein is CASSLGWEQFF. The CDR3 DNA reads TGTGCCAGCAGTTTGGGGTGGGAGCAGTTCTTC.

This chain connects TRBV29-1 to TRBJ1-1, with TRBD1 matching over 8 bases. The germline CDR1 and CDR2 sequences are SQVTM and ANQGSEA. This CDR3 has 14 amino acids. V shed 1 base, J shed 1 base, and the junction held 2 bases outside the gene matches. DNA of the CDR3: TGCAGCGTTGAAGTTCAGGGGGCGAACACTGAAGCTTTCTTT. The encoded protein is CSVEVQGANTEAFF.

The CDR3 region is CASSDLGLELFSGANVLTF. The CDR3 DNA follows: TGTGCCAGTAGCGACCTTGGACTAGAACTCTTCTCTGGGGCCAACGTCCTGACTTTC. The chain recombines TRBV19 with TRBJ2-6; TRBD2 matches 7 bases. The CDR3 sequence is 19 residues long. Looked up from germline, CDR1 is LNHDA and CDR2 is SQIVND (reference sequence). V dropped 6 bases and J dropped 0; count of bases not matched to a gene: 14.

The CDR3: CASSTTDRGTEAFF. Here the CDR3 DNA reads TGTGCCAGTAGTACCACCGACAGGGGCACTGAAGCTTTCTTT. V and J are TRBV19 and TRBJ1-1, with 8 bases identical to TRBD1. Looked up from germline, CDR1 is LNHDA and CDR2 is SQIVND (reference sequence). CDR3 length equals 14 residues. Unmatched junction bases numbered 5, after V lost 4 bases and J lost 4 bases.

V is TRBV27 and J is TRBJ1-1; tentative D call: TRBD1 (5 bases). The ends were cut back, 4 bases at V and 1 base at J, with 16 bases in the middle. The CDR3 covers 16 residues. Germline V gene data show CDR1 as MNHEY and CDR2 as SMNVEV (reference sequence). The DNA for the CDR3 is TGTGCCAGCAGTTATGACAGAGCTTTAAAGAACACTGAAGCTTTCTTT. Its translation: CASSYDRALKNTEAFF.

The chain combines TRBV28 with TRBJ1-5; D possibly corresponds to TRBD1 (5 bases). Germline lookup yields CDR1 MDHEN and CDR2 SYDVKM. V was pared by 11 bases and J by 6 bases, with 14 bases between. The CDR3 is 12 residues long. This CDR3 reads CAAGPSAQPQHF. In DNA, the CDR3 is TGTGCCGCGGGGCCTTCAGCTCAGCCCCAGCATTTT.

This chain links TRBV27 with TRBJ2-5, with a weak D call TRBD1 (6 bases). CDR1 MNHEY and CDR2 SMNVEV come from the germline V gene (reference sequence). V lost 2 bases, J lost 0 bases, and 7 bases lay in between. The CDR3 loop spans 14 amino acids. The CDR3 DNA sequence: TGTGCCAGCAGTTTAACAGGGTACCAAGAGACCCAGTACTTC. Amino acids: CASSLTGYQETQYF.

The chain is built from TRBV7-9 and TRBJ2-2, with TRBD2 identical over 8 bases. The CDR3 runs 18 residues. The J segment lost 6 bases and the V segment lost 1 base, leaving 13 bases of the junction unmatched. The germline gives CDR1 SEHNR, CDR2 FQNEAQ (reference sequence). The CDR3 nucleotides are TGTGCCAGCAGCTTAGGCCCCGCGGGACTAGAAGATCCCGGGGAGCTGTTTTTT. This sequence encodes CASSLGPAGLEDPGELFF.

J is TRBJ2-1 and V is TRBV6-6, with D hard to call. The V gene lost 9 bases and the J gene lost 4 bases, with 13 bases spanning the gap. The CDR3 extends over 13 amino acids. Germline lookup yields CDR1 MNHNY and CDR2 SVGAGI (reference sequence). The CDR3 reads CASSFRPYNEQFF. The CDR3 DNA follows: TGTGCCAGTAGCTTTCGACCATACAATGAGCAGTTCTTC.

The chain carries TRBV7-9 and TRBJ2-1; D remains ambiguous. Trimming stripped 2 bases from V and 0 bases from J, with 11 bases between. Germline V gene lookup returns CDR1 SEHNR and CDR2 FQNEAQ (reference sequence). This CDR3 is built from 16 residues. CDR3 residues: CASSLFPYDSYNEQFF. The CDR3 DNA reads TGTGCCAGCAGCTTATTCCCCTACGACTCCTACAATGAGCAGTTCTTC.

The genes are TRBV7-9 and TRBJ2-7; 7 bases line up with TRBD1. The CDR3 loop spans 13 amino acids. The germline gives CDR1 SEHNR, CDR2 FQNEAQ (reference sequence). With 5 bases clipped from V and 3 bases from J, the junction kept 4 bases outside the gene matches. The CDR3 here is CASSPDRDYEQYF. CDR3 DNA: TGTGCCAGCAGCCCTGACAGGGACTACGAGCAGTACTTC.

V is TRBV29-1 and J is TRBJ1-4, with D unresolved. From germline, CDR1 is SQVTM and CDR2 ANQGSEA. CDR3 length equals 14 residues. V lost 6 bases and J 3 bases, leaving 14 bases between the germline ends. The CDR3 spells CSVVSQAPNEKLFF. For the CDR3, the DNA is TGCAGCGTCGTGTCCCAAGCACCTAATGAAAAACTGTTTTTT. Variable domain in full (rest from reference TRBV29-1 and TRBJ1-4): SAVISQKPSRDICQRGTSLTIQCQVDSQVTMMFWYRQQPGQSLTLIATANQGSEATYESGFVIDKFPISRPNLTFSTLTVSNMSPEDSSIYLCSVVSQAPNEKLFFGSGTQLSVL.

This chain connects TRBV7-2 to TRBJ2-1, with TRBD2 identical over 8 bases. Trimming at V came to 4 bases and at J to 7 bases, leaving 3 bases not matched to a gene. The CDR3 length is 13 residues. Germline CDR1 SGHTA, CDR2 FQGNSA. The CDR3 DNA reads TGTGCCAGCAGCTCCCGGGGGGGGAATGAGCAGTTCTTC. Its translation is CASSSRGGNEQFF.

The J gene is TRBJ1-1, the V gene TRBV15; 8 positions agree with TRBD1. Trimming removed 0 bases from V and 3 bases from J; junction bases left unmatched: 6. The germline gives CDR1 LNHNV, CDR2 YYDKDF (reference sequence). The CDR3 loop spans 16 amino acids. Here the CDR3 reads CATSRDPRGRDTEAFF. The CDR3 region has the DNA TGTGCCACCAGCAGAGATCCCAGGGGGCGGGACACTGAAGCTTTCTTT.

This clone occurred a few times. V is TRBV27 and J is TRBJ2-5; 8 positions agree with TRBD1. The CDR3 length is 14 residues. Germline V gene data show CDR1 as MNHEY and CDR2 as SMNVEV (reference sequence). Trimming took 8 bases from V and 5 from J; bases not matched to a gene: 10. CDR3: CASGIQGARETQYF. CDR3 in DNA: TGTGCCAGCGGGATCCAGGGGGCGCGGGAGACCCAGTACTTC.

The chain carries TRBV5-5 and TRBJ1-3; D is unresolved. The V gene's germline CDR1 is SGHKS and CDR2 YYEKEE (reference sequence). The CDR3 spans 14 residues. V was trimmed by 7 bases and J by 4 bases, leaving 15 bases between them. The CDR3 DNA sequence: TGTGCCAGCCATCCAGGCCACTCCGGAAACACCATATATTTT. Translated, it gives CASHPGHSGNTIYF.

This rearrangement joins TRBV7-8 to TRBJ2-5; either TRBD1 or TRBD2 may fit D (5 bases each). Per the germline V gene, CDR1 is SGHVS and CDR2 is FQNEAQ. The CDR3 covers 14 residues. V was trimmed by 3 bases and J by 5 bases, leaving 13 bases between them. CDR3 residues: CASSFKFGGETQYF. CDR3 in DNA: TGTGCCAGCAGCTTTAAGTTTGGGGGTGAGACCCAGTACTTC.

This clone showed up just a few times. The J gene is TRBJ2-3, the V gene TRBV28; the match to TRBD2 covers 13 bases. The junction had 1 base not matched to a gene; V was cut back by 5 bases and J by 8 bases. Germline V lookup: CDR1 MDHEN, CDR2 SYDVKM. The CDR3 extends over 13 amino acids. CDR3 in amino acids: CASSRTSGSTQYF. The CDR3, as DNA: TGTGCCAGCAGTAGGACTAGCGGGAGTACGCAGTATTTT.

CDR3 DNA sequence: TGTGCCAGTTTAGGACAACTCACAGATACGCAGTATTTT. Its translation: CASLGQLTDTQYF. The genes are TRBV6-1 and TRBJ2-3, with D possibly matching TRBD1 (5 bases). Germline-derived CDR1 and CDR2 are MNHNS and SASEGT. CDR3 length equals 13 residues. V lost 9 bases to trimming and J lost 2 bases, with 12 bases between them.

The chain carries TRBV11-3 and TRBJ1-1, with D perhaps matching TRBD1 (6 bases). This CDR3 has 17 amino acids. V was clipped by 0 bases and J by 4 bases, with 18 bases between them. Germline lookup yields CDR1 SGHNT and CDR2 YENEEA. For the CDR3, the DNA is TGTGCCAGCAGCTTAGATCTTCTGGGGGCCCGGTCCACTGAAGCTTTCTTT. This translates into CASSLDLLGARSTEAFF.

The chain couples TRBV6-5 to TRBJ2-7; maybe TRBD1 (6 bases). Germline CDR1 MNHEY, CDR2 SVGAGI. The CDR3 runs 13 residues. V was shortened by 9 bases and J by 0 bases, with 12 bases between the two germline ends. CDR3 bases: TGTGCCAGTAGCCAGGGGCCCTCCTACGAGCAGTACTTC. It is translated as CASSQGPSYEQYF.

Only a few counts were recorded for this clone. V usage is TRBV6-1 and J usage is TRBJ2-7; 7 bases fit TRBD2. From germline, CDR1 is MNHNS and CDR2 SASEGT. The CDR3 loop spans 13 amino acids. Trimming removed 6 bases from V and 4 bases from J; junction bases left unmatched: 6. The CDR3 nucleotides are TGTGCCAGCAGGCCGGTCGGGGGGTACGAGCAGTACTTC. It is translated as CASRPVGGYEQYF.

The DNA for the CDR3 is TGTGCCAGCAGCTTAGCGGAGGAGGGGAACACCGGGGAGCTGTTTTTT. Protein product: CASSLAEEGNTGELFF. This sequence joins TRBV13 and TRBJ2-2; tentatively, D is TRBD2 (6 bases). The length of the CDR3 is 16 residues. Looked up from germline, CDR1 is PRHDT and CDR2 is FYEKMQ (reference sequence). V dropped 1 base and J dropped 1 base, with 10 bases sitting between them.

This chain uses TRBV6-1 with TRBJ1-2, with 10 bases aligning to TRBD1. V trimming: 4 bases; J trimming: 8 bases; junction bases outside the gene matches: 7. The CDR3 is made up of 14 amino acids. Germline V gives CDR1 MNHNS, CDR2 SASEGT. CDR3 amino acids: CASSAPGTGAGYTF. As DNA, the CDR3 is TGTGCCAGCAGTGCCCCCGGGACAGGGGCAGGCTACACCTTC.

The chain is built from TRBV5-1 and TRBJ2-7; D might be TRBD1 (5 bases). The CDR3 extends over 15 amino acids. V lost 5 bases to trimming and J lost 0 bases, with 15 bases between them. Per the germline V gene, CDR1 is SGHRS and CDR2 is YFSETQ. CDR3 sequence reads: CASSWAQGSSYEQYF. The CDR3 nucleotides read TGCGCCAGCAGTTGGGCCCAGGGAAGCTCCTACGAGCAGTACTTC.

The V call is TRBV7-9, the J call TRBJ2-4; D gene ambiguous. The germline V gene has CDR1 SEHNR and CDR2 FQNEAQ (reference sequence). V shed 5 bases and J shed 0 bases, with 8 bases lying between them. The CDR3 sequence is 14 residues long. CDR3 in DNA: TGTGCCAGCAGCCCCCCAGTAGCCAAAAACATTCAGTACTTC. Amino acids: CASSPPVAKNIQYF. Together with reference TRBV7-9 and TRBJ2-4, the CDR3 gives the full variable domain: DTGVSQNPRHKITKRGQNVTFRCDPISEHNRLYWYRQTLGQGPEFLTYFQNEAQLEKSRLLSDRFSAERPKGSFSTLEIQRTEQGDSAMYLCASSPPVAKNIQYFGAGTRLSVL.

As DNA, the CDR3 is TGTGCCAGTAGTGGCGGAACAGGGGGGTACAATCAGCCCCAGCATTTT. It is translated as CASSGGTGGYNQPQHF. The V call is TRBV19, the J call TRBJ1-5; 8 bases map to TRBD1. J lost 3 bases, V lost 5 bases, and 9 bases had no gene match. Germline CDR1 is LNHDA and CDR2 is SQIVND (reference sequence). This CDR3 spans 16 amino acids.

The gene calls are TRBV4-1 and TRBJ2-5; 10 bases fit TRBD2. The trim removed 0 bases at V and 5 bases at J, leaving 12 bases unmatched. Germline V gene lookup returns CDR1 MGHRA and CDR2 YSYEKL. The CDR3 spans 18 residues. Here the CDR3 DNA reads TGCGCCAGCAGCCAAGATACTTGGGCTAGCGGGAGCTGGGAGACCCAGTACTTC. Residues: CASSQDTWASGSWETQYF.